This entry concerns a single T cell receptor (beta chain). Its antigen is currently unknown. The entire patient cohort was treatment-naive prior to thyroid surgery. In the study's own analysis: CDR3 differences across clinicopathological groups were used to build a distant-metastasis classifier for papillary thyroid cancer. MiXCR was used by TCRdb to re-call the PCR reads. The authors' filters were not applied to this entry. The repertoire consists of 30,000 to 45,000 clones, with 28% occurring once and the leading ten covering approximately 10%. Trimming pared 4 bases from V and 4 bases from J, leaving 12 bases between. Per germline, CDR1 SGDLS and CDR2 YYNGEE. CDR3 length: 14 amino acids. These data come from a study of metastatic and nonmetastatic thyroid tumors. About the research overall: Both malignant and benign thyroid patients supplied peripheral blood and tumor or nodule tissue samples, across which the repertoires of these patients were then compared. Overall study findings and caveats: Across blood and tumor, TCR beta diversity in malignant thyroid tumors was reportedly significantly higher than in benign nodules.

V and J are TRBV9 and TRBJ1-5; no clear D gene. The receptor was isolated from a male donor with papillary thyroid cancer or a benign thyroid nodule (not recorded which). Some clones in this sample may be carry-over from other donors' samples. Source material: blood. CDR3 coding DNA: TGTGCCAGCAGCACTCAAGACTCAAATCAGCCCCAGCATTTT. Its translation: CASSTQDSNQPQHF.